The 5 T cell receptor beta chains in this list originate from one sample, sequenced in a study of T-cell memory formation after mild COVID-19. MiXCR, run by TCRdb on the 5' RACE reads, gives a single entry per CDR3 protein. This sample carries 300,000 to 350,000 distinct CDR3 sequences, less than 20% of them seen once, and the ten largest clones take over 20%. Sequences were obtained from PBMCs or a T cell subset sorted from them (not recorded which). The receptors come from a man between 18 and 29 years old who had mild COVID-19 (a few samples of this study predate the infection). Cell type and time point are not known.

Here the CDR3 DNA reads TGTGCCAGCAGGGGGGGACAGGGGACCCACGAGCAGTACGTC. Protein product: CASRGGQGTHEQYV. The V gene is TRBV7-9, the J gene TRBJ2-7; TRBD1 matches 10 bases. The germline V gene has CDR1 SEHNR and CDR2 FQNEAQ (reference sequence). This CDR3 is 14 amino acids long. V was pared by 6 bases and J by 5 bases, with 7 bases of the junction left unmatched.

Only a few counts were recorded for this clonotype. V is TRBV6-6 and J is TRBJ1-2; D ambiguous. This CDR3 comprises 16 residues. V was shortened by 0 bases and J by 0 bases, with 11 bases between the two germline ends. The germline V gene has CDR1 MNHNY and CDR2 SVGAGI (reference sequence). CDR3 DNA: TGTGCCAGCAGTTACTCGATCGGCGGAGCTAACTATGGCTACACCTTC. The encoded protein is CASSYSIGGANYGYTF.

This clonotype was picked up one time. This chain joins TRBV2 and TRBJ1-6, with D perhaps matching TRBD1 (6 bases). Germline CDR1 is SNHLY and CDR2 is FYNNEI. Trimming stripped 6 bases from V and 7 bases from J, with 19 bases between. The CDR3 extends over 16 amino acids. The CDR3 reads CASRTGTSGSNSPLHF. CDR3 DNA: TGTGCCAGCAGAACTGGGACATCCGGATCCAATTCACCCCTCCACTTT.

This clonotype turned up a few times. The rearrangement links TRBV7-2 to TRBJ2-5; D might be TRBD2 (6 bases). The CDR3 totals 17 residues. The germline V gene has CDR1 SGHTA and CDR2 FQGNSA. The V and J ends lost 1 base and 5 bases respectively, with 20 bases between them. The CDR3 region is CASSLEPTAGPRETQYF. The CDR3 region has the DNA TGTGCCAGCAGCTTAGAACCCACAGCGGGCCCGCGGGAGACCCAGTACTTC.

In its sample, this clonotype was seen a few times. This CDR3 is CASSQDPGGLNTGELFF. The CDR3 DNA follows: TGTGCCAGCAGCCAAGATCCAGGGGGATTGAACACCGGGGAGCTGTTTTTT. The J gene is TRBJ2-2, the V gene TRBV3-1, with 7 nucleotides matching TRBD1. The ends lost 0 bases at V and 1 base at J; junction bases unmatched: 5. The germline gives CDR1 LGHDT, CDR2 YNNKEL (reference sequence). CDR3 length equals 17 residues.